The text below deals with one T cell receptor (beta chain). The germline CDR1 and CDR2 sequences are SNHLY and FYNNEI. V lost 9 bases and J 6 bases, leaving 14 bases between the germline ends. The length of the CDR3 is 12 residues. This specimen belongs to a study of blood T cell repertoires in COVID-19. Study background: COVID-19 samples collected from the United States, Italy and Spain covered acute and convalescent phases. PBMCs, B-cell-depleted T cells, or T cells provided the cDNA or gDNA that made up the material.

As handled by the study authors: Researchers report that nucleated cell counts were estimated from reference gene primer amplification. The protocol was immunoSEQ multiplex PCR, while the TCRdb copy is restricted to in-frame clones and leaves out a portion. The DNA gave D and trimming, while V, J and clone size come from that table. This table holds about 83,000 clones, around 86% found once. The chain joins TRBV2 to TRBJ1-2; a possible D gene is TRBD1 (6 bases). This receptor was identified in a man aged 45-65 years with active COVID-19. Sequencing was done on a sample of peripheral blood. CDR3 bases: TGTGCCAGTTTGGGGGCGTCGGATGGCTACACCTTC. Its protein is CASLGASDGYTF.